The clone carrying this TCR beta chain has at least ten counts. This specimen comes from a study of regulatory T cells in long-lasting Graves disease. Time point meaning: newly diagnosed GD, antithyroid drugs for less than 3 months. Researchers made the TCR library from RNA that was extracted from PBMCs. The CDR3 is 14 amino acids. The germline V gene encodes CDR1 PRHDT and CDR2 FYEKMQ (reference sequence). V lost 3 bases to trimming and J lost 6 bases, with 12 bases between them. Construction of the TCR beta libraries employed iRepertoire HTBI primers in conjunction with Arm-PCR of CDR3 regions. TCRdb redid the calling of the multiplex PCR reads with MiXCR, one entry per CDR3 protein. The sample lists over 450,000 distinct CDR3 sequences, around 12% occurring once. This sample also appeared in a second study, on T cells in Graves' hyperthyroidism and ophthalmopathy.

Sequenced material: peripheral blood mononuclear cells (PBMCs), taken at new diagnosis, from a patient treated with antithyroid drugs. V and J are TRBV13 and TRBJ2-1, with D tentatively TRBD1 or TRBD2 (5 bases each). The TCR comes from a woman aged 25 to 39 with Graves disease. The CDR3 DNA follows: TGTGCCAGCAGCTTCCCCCTGAGGGGCAATGAGCAGTTCTTC. This codes for CASSFPLRGNEQFF.